A single count supports the clone carrying this T cell receptor beta chain. The sample originates from a study of blood T cell repertoires in COVID-19. The wider study: Spain, Italy and the United States supplied samples that represented acute and convalescent COVID-19. T cells, B-cell-depleted T cells, or PBMCs supplied cDNA or gDNA.

The CDR3 consists of 13 residues. V shed 2 bases and J shed 11 bases, with 14 bases lying between them. CDR1 is SGHTA and CDR2 is FQGTGA in the germline V gene. Source study methods: Reference gene primer amplification gave nucleated cell count estimates. Assay used: immunoSEQ multiplex PCR; TCRdb lists only in-frame clones, some missing. The V and J calls and the clone size are those of that table, but D and trimming were determined from the DNA. The sample has some 50,000 clones, 83% seen once. The rearrangement joins TRBV7-3 to TRBJ2-3; D uncertain. This clonotype was sampled from a man at least 80 years old in a cohort sampled during active COVID-19. Material: peripheral blood. In DNA, the CDR3 is TGTGCCAGCAGCTTAGGTCTCGAGGATGGGCAGTATTTT. Its translation is CASSLGLEDGQYF.